This T cell receptor beta chain was recovered during a study of response to subunit inactivated influenza vaccine. Only a few counts were recorded for this clonotype. Trimming cost V 2 bases and J 0 bases, with 12 bases left between them. The CDR3 consists of 16 residues. Germline CDR1 and CDR2: SGHRS and YFSETQ. TCRdb reprocessed the RT-PCR reads with MiXCR, giving one entry per CDR3 protein. The sample contains hundreds of thousands of distinct CDR3 sequences, over 9.5% of which appear only once. This TCR was sampled from a man between 50 and 59 years old who received an inactivated influenza vaccine. The chain carries TRBV5-1 and TRBJ1-5; D not resolved. The sequences come from PBMCs from blood, collected on the day of vaccination. The CDR3 nucleotides are TGCGCCAGCAGCTTAGAAACGGGCTATAGCAATCAGCCCCAGCATTTT. The encoded protein is CASSLETGYSNQPQHF.